This entry is about one TCR beta chain. These data are taken from a study of T-cell memory formation after mild COVID-19. The CDR3 has 14 residues. The V and J ends lost 1 base and 5 bases respectively, with 11 bases between them. Germline values: CDR1 SEHNR, CDR2 FQNEAQ (reference sequence). Via MiXCR, TCRdb re-called the 5' RACE reads, giving one row per CDR3 protein. The data show around 300,000 distinct CDR3 sequences, 8.2% seen once. This sequence was found in a man aged 18 to 29 who had mild COVID-19 (a few samples of this study predate the infection). Cell type and time point are not known. Specimen: PBMCs or a T cell subset sorted from them (not recorded which). This sequence joins TRBV7-9 and TRBJ1-1; D might be TRBD1 (6 bases). The CDR3 here is CASSLDAGATEAFF. CDR3 DNA: TGTGCCAGCAGCTTAGATGCGGGGGCGACTGAAGCTTTCTTT.